This record looks at one TCR beta chain sequence and its context. Its specificity is unknown. V dropped 1 base and J dropped 1 base, with 17 bases sitting between them. The CDR3 covers 19 residues. Germline V gene sequence: CDR1 SGHDN, CDR2 FVKESK. The sample originates from a study of T cell responses to AZD1222 COVID-19 vaccine. Assay used: immunoSEQ multiplex PCR; TCRdb lists only in-frame clones, some missing. The data contain approximately 100,000 clones, approximately 88% of them singletons. Study-level findings and limits: Close to half of all spike-specific TCRs reportedly target regions of the variants that are unmutated. A rise in Spike-specific TCR breadth and depth followed two AZD1222 doses.

This TCR was sampled from an adult in good health. V gene TRBV14 combines with J gene TRBJ1-6; D is unresolved. This sample comprised peripheral blood, obtained on day 0 of AZD1222 vaccination. CDR3 residues: CASSQGSRDGGSYNSPLHF. The CDR3 DNA reads as TGTGCCAGCAGCCAAGGATCGCGCGATGGAGGGTCCTATAATTCACCCCTCCACTTT.